The 26 T cell receptor beta chains below all came from one sample that was sequenced in a study of shared clonotypes between healthy human individuals. Only in-frame clones appear in the TCRdb table, and some are missing; sequencing was by immunoSEQ multiplex PCR. The sample contains fewer than 650,000 clones, around 81% of which appear only once. The sequenced sample was PBMCs. The receptors were sampled from a woman in her thirties or forties in good health. Some clones in this sample may be carry-over from other donors' samples.

In its sample, this clone was seen once. The CDR3 DNA reads TGTGCCTGGAGTTCGGGCCAGTCCGTCAATGAGCAGTTCTTC. Its translation: CAWSSGQSVNEQFF. The rearrangement joins TRBV30 to TRBJ2-1; D call uncertain. V dropped 2 bases and J dropped 6 bases, with 14 bases sitting between them. Germline V gives CDR1 GTSNPN, CDR2 SVGIG (reference sequence). The CDR3 extends over 14 amino acids.

The V and J genes are TRBV9 and TRBJ1-2; D ambiguous. CDR1 and CDR2 from the germline V gene are SGDLS and YYNGEE. V was clipped by 0 bases and J by 0 bases, with 9 bases between them. The length of the CDR3 is 15 residues. The chain's CDR3 is CASSVGAESNYGYTF. CDR3 sequence (DNA): TGTGCCAGCAGCGTAGGGGCAGAGTCTAACTATGGCTACACCTTC.

This clone was observed a single time. The rearrangement links TRBV9 to TRBJ1-4, with D unresolved. V lost 3 bases and J 11 bases, leaving 17 bases between the germline ends. The CDR3 is 14 amino acids. Germline V gives CDR1 SGDLS, CDR2 YYNGEE. In nucleotides, the CDR3 is TGTGCCAGCAGCGCCTCGGGATCCCCGGAGAAACTGTTTTTT. This sequence encodes CASSASGSPEKLFF.

Worth noting for this clone: With only one base between it and a far larger clone, this is likely a read error. Other DNA sequences in the same sample also yield this CDR3. The chain recombines TRBV6-6 with TRBJ1-1, with D uncertain. Trimming left V 8 bases short and J 3 bases short, with 7 bases between. The CDR3 is 11 residues long. The germline V gene has CDR1 MNHNY and CDR2 SVGAGI (reference sequence). The CDR3, as DNA: TGTGCCAGCCGGGGAGACACTGAAGCTTTCTTT. The encoded protein is CASRGDTEAFF.

This clone showed up just a few times. The chain combines TRBV4-2 with TRBJ2-2, with D possibly TRBD1 on 7 matching bases. Germline V lookup: CDR1 LGHNA, CDR2 YNFKEQ. Trimming shortened V by 7 bases and J by 7 bases, and 16 bases separated the two germline ends. The CDR3 covers 14 residues. CDR3 amino acids: CASTTTQGGGELFF. Here the CDR3 DNA reads TGTGCCAGCACCACCACTCAGGGGGGCGGGGAGCTGTTTTTT.

This clone was detected only once. This chain uses TRBV6-6 with TRBJ2-2; a possible D gene is TRBD1 (6 bases). CDR3 length: 13 amino acids. In germline, CDR1 is MNHNY, CDR2 SVGAGI (reference sequence). The ends were cut back, 6 bases at V and 1 base at J, with 6 bases in the middle. Here the CDR3 DNA reads TGTGCCAGCAGGACAGGGAACACCGGGGAGCTGTTTTTT. Amino acids: CASRTGNTGELFF.

This clone was detected a few times. The rearrangement joins TRBV2 to TRBJ1-1; D not certain. The length of the CDR3 is 12 residues. Trimming stripped 3 bases from V and 2 bases from J, with 4 bases between. In germline, CDR1 is SNHLY, CDR2 FYNNEI. CDR3 residues: CASSDSNTEAFF. CDR3 sequence (DNA): TGTGCCAGCAGTGACAGCAACACTGAAGCTTTCTTT. Together with reference TRBV2 and TRBJ1-1, the CDR3 gives the full variable domain: EPEVTQTPSHQVTQMGQEVILRCVPISNHLYFYWYRQILGQKVEFLVSFYNNEISEKSEIFDDQFSVERPDGSNFTLKIRSTKLEDSAMYFCASSDSNTEAFFGQGTRLTVV.

V gene TRBV9 combines with J gene TRBJ2-2; the match to TRBD2 covers 10 bases. The trim removed 0 bases at V and 8 bases at J, leaving 13 bases unmatched. This CDR3 is 18 amino acids long. Germline assignment: CDR1 SGDLS and CDR2 YYNGEE. The CDR3 loop reads CASSVAPPSGSRSGELFF. CDR3 sequence (DNA): TGTGCCAGCAGCGTAGCCCCTCCTAGCGGGAGTAGATCAGGGGAGCTGTTTTTT.

The chain is built from TRBV5-4 and TRBJ2-7; 9 bases line up with TRBD2. The V segment lost 0 bases and the J segment 3 bases; nucleotides outside the gene matches: 1. The CDR3 runs 14 residues. In germline, CDR1 is SGHNT, CDR2 YYREEE (reference sequence). In DNA form, the CDR3 reads TGTGCCAGCAGCTTGGAACTAGCGGGCTACGAGCAGTACTTC. It codes for CASSLELAGYEQYF.

The chain couples TRBV30 to TRBJ2-5; the D gene is possibly TRBD2 (6 bases). Germline CDR1 and CDR2: GTSNPN and SVGIG (reference sequence). Trimming stripped 1 base from V and 7 bases from J, with 13 bases between. The CDR3 contains 13 residues. The CDR3 sequence: CAWSAASAMTQYF. The DNA for the CDR3 is TGTGCCTGGAGTGCCGCTAGCGCCATGACCCAGTACTTC.

The chain's CDR3 is CASIGTHSYEQYF. CDR3 nucleotide sequence: TGTGCCAGCATCGGGACTCACTCCTACGAGCAGTACTTC. This chain joins TRBV2 and TRBJ2-7; D may be TRBD2 (6 bases). Trimming removed 7 bases from V and 0 bases from J, with 10 bases in between. The CDR3 has 13 residues. CDR1 and CDR2 from the germline V gene are SNHLY and FYNNEI.

The chain has TRBV29-1 and TRBJ1-3; D uncertain. Germline V gene data show CDR1 as SQVTM and CDR2 as ANQGSEA. This CDR3 is built from 13 residues. Trimming stripped 7 bases from V and 4 bases from J, with 14 bases between. Written as DNA, the CDR3 is TGCAGCGCTGGAAGGGCGGACGGAAACACCATATATTTT. It specifies CSAGRADGNTIYF.

This clone was observed a handful of times. The chain joins TRBV28 to TRBJ2-7; 7 positions match TRBD1. With V trimmed by 4 bases and J by 4 bases, 10 bases remained unmatched. This CDR3 spans 15 amino acids. Per the germline V gene, CDR1 is MDHEN and CDR2 is SYDVKM. This CDR3 is CASSSNRGGRYEQYF. As DNA, the CDR3 is TGTGCCAGCAGTTCCAACAGGGGTGGAAGGTACGAGCAGTACTTC.

This clone appeared a single time. V gene TRBV19 combines with J gene TRBJ1-3; a weak D match, TRBD1 (5 bases). The CDR3 is 14 amino acids. The germline gives CDR1 LNHDA, CDR2 SQIVND (reference sequence). V shed 5 bases and J shed 3 bases, with 11 bases lying between them. In nucleotides, the CDR3 is TGTGCCAGTAGTTACGCAGGGATTGGAAACACCATATATTTT. This gives the protein CASSYAGIGNTIYF.

The chain is built from TRBV6-1 and TRBJ2-5; tentatively, D is TRBD1 (7 bases). The CDR3 contains 12 residues. Trimming pared 6 bases from V and 9 bases from J, leaving 14 bases between. Per the germline V gene, CDR1 is MNHNS and CDR2 is SASEGT. The CDR3 loop is CASSPSRGAQYF. In DNA form, the CDR3 reads TGTGCCAGCAGCCCTTCCAGGGGGGCCCAGTACTTC.

The rearrangement joins TRBV11-2 to TRBJ1-1, with D uncertain. Trimming cost V 8 bases and J 10 bases, with 20 bases left between them. Germline V gene data show CDR1 as SGHAT and CDR2 as FQNNGV. The CDR3 loop spans 13 amino acids. As DNA, the CDR3 is TGTGCCAGCCGCGCTCTAGTTGCCTCGGGAGCTTTCTTT. This translates into CASRALVASGAFF. Supplemented by reference TRBV11-2 and TRBJ1-1, the full variable domain reads EAGVAQSPRYKIIEKRQSVAFWCNPISGHATLYWYQQILGQGPKLLIQFQNNGVVDDSQLPKDRFSAERLKGVDSTLKIQPAKLEDSAVYLCASRALVASGAFFGQGTRLTVV.

The gene calls are TRBV19 and TRBJ1-3; a possible D gene is TRBD1 (5 bases). CDR1 and CDR2 from the germline V gene are LNHDA and SQIVND (reference sequence). V was trimmed by 5 bases and J by 4 bases, leaving 15 bases between them. The CDR3 loop spans 15 amino acids. The CDR3: CASSETGRRGNTIYF. CDR3 coding DNA: TGTGCCAGTAGTGAGACGGGGCGGAGGGGAAACACCATATATTTT.

On this clone itself: Germline is not matched at one junction end, which may reflect a read error. The chain employs TRBV2 and TRBJ1-3, with 8 positions matching TRBD1. Germline V gene sequence: CDR1 SNHLY, CDR2 FYNNEI. This CDR3 comprises 13 residues. In DNA form, the CDR3 reads TGTGCCACCCGAATTGGACAGGGAAACACCATACATTTT. It is translated as CATRIGQGNTIHF.

V usage is TRBV5-1 and J usage is TRBJ2-3; the match to TRBD1 covers 10 bases. The CDR3 contains 15 residues. The V gene's germline CDR1 is SGHRS and CDR2 YFSETQ. J was trimmed by 6 bases and V by 0 bases; bases with no gene match: 4. The CDR3 bases are TGCGCCAGCAGCTTGGGGGGACAGGGGCTGGATACGCAGTATTTT. Encoded protein: CASSLGGQGLDTQYF.

The chain is built from TRBV4-1 and TRBJ2-6; D is unclear. V lost 3 bases and J 2 bases, leaving 8 bases between the germline ends. The germline CDR1 and CDR2 sequences are MGHRA and YSYEKL. This CDR3 comprises 15 residues. Written as DNA, the CDR3 is TGCGCCAGCAGCCAGGCCTCGGCTGGGGCCAACGTCCTGACTTTC. Amino acid sequence: CASSQASAGANVLTF.

This clone was counted only a few times. V usage is TRBV11-2 and J usage is TRBJ2-1; 8 bases fit TRBD2. Germline values: CDR1 SGHAT, CDR2 FQNNGV. Trimming at V came to 2 bases and at J to 9 bases, leaving 12 bases not matched to a gene. The CDR3 consists of 16 residues. CDR3 in amino acids: CASSLQPGLVTGEQFF. CDR3 DNA: TGTGCCAGCAGCTTACAGCCGGGACTAGTTACTGGTGAGCAGTTCTTC.

As regards this clone: At the DNA level, this CDR3 is encoded by other sequences in the same sample as well. The chain employs TRBV30 and TRBJ1-3; D gene ambiguous. CDR1 GTSNPN and CDR2 SVGIG come from the germline V gene (reference sequence). V lost 2 bases, J lost 1 base, and 9 bases lay in between. CDR3 size: 14 residues. Written as DNA, the CDR3 is TGTGCCTGGAGTCTAACGGGGTCTGGAAACACCATATATTTT. It specifies CAWSLTGSGNTIYF. The full variable domain, rest sourced from reference TRBV30 and TRBJ1-3, is SQTIHQWPATLVQPVGSPLSLECTVEGTSNPNLYWYRQAAGRGLQLLFYSVGIGQISSEVPQNLSASRPQDRQFILSSKKLLLSDSGFYLCAWSLTGSGNTIYFGEGSWLTVV.

V is TRBV11-2 and J is TRBJ1-1; 10 bases map to TRBD1. The V gene end was trimmed by 1 base and the J gene end by 4 bases; junction bases not matched to a gene: 6. This CDR3 region has 16 residues. CDR1 SGHAT and CDR2 FQNNGV come from the germline V gene. The DNA of the CDR3 is TGTGCCAGCAGCTTAGCGGGACAGGGGACCGCCACTGAAGCTTTCTTT. Translation gives CASSLAGQGTATEAFF.

This sequence joins TRBV18 and TRBJ1-4; tentatively, D is TRBD1 (5 bases). The length of the CDR3 is 17 residues. Trimming took off 1 base at V and 0 bases at J, with 12 bases between the two ends. Per the germline V gene, CDR1 is KGHSH and CDR2 is LQKENI. For the CDR3, the DNA is TGTGCCAGCTCACCACTACCTGCAGGGACAACTAATGAAAAACTGTTTTTT. It codes for CASSPLPAGTTNEKLFF.

The chain has TRBV27 and TRBJ2-7, with 9 nucleotides matching TRBD1. The germline gives CDR1 MNHEY, CDR2 SMNVEV (reference sequence). This CDR3 contains 16 residues. V lost 10 bases to trimming and J lost 3 bases; unmatched junction nucleotides: 16. The CDR3 DNA is TGTGCCACCAAGATTGCGGACAGGGGCTTAAACTACGAGCAGTACTTC. This encodes CATKIADRGLNYEQYF.

This chain uses TRBV6-4 with TRBJ2-2; D perhaps matches TRBD1 (5 bases). This CDR3 is built from 16 residues. Germline CDR1 and CDR2: MRHNA and SNTAGT. V was clipped by 2 bases and J by 6 bases, with 16 bases between them. This CDR3 reads CASSDRREGVAGELFF. CDR3 nucleotides: TGTGCCAGCAGTGACCGCAGGGAAGGGGTCGCCGGGGAGCTGTTTTTT.